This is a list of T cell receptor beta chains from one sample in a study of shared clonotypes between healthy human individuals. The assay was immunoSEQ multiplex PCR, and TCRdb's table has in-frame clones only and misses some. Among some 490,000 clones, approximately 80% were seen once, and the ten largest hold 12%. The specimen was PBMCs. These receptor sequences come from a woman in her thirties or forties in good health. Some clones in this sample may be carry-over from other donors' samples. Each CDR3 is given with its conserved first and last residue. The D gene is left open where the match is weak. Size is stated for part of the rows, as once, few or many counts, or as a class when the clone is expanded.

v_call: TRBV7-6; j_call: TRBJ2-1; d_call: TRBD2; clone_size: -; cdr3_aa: CASSFRGTSAINEQFF; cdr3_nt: TGTGCCAGCAGCTTCCGAGGGACTAGCGCAATCAATGAGCAGTTCTTC
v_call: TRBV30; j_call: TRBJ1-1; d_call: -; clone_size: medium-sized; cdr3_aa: CAWDWNMNTEAFF; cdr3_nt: TGTGCCTGGGACTGGAACATGAACACTGAAGCTTTCTTT
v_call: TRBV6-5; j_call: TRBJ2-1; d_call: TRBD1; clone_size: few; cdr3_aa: CASSYTKGDREFF; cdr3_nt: TGTGCCAGCAGTTACACCAAGGGGGACAGGGAGTTCTTC
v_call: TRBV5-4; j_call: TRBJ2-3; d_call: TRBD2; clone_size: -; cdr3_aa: CASSPQAGLAGVLGTDTQYF; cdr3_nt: TGTGCCAGCAGCCCCCAGGCGGGACTAGCGGGAGTATTGGGAACAGATACGCAGTATTTT
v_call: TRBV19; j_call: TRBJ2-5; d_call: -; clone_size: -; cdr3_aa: CASSMGVEGETQYF; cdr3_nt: TGTGCCAGTAGTATGGGGGTAGAGGGAGAGACCCAGTACTTC
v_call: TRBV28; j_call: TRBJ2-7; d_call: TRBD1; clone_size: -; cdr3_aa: CASSQQGEIYEQYF; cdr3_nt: TGTGCCAGCAGTCAACAGGGGGAGATCTACGAGCAGTACTTC
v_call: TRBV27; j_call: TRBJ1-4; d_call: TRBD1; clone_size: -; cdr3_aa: CASSALRTGGNEKLFF; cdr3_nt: TGTGCCAGCAGCGCTCTTAGGACAGGGGGCAATGAAAAACTGTTTTTT
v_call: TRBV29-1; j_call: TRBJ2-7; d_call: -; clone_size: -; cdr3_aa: CSVEQAGYEQYF; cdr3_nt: TGCAGCGTCGAACAGGCGGGATACGAGCAGTACTTC
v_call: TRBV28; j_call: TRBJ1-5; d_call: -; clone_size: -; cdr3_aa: CASSTNRVGRDQPQHF; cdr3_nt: TGTGCCAGCAGTACTAACAGGGTAGGTAGGGATCAGCCCCAGCATTTT
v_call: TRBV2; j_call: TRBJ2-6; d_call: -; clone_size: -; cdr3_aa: CASSRLNSGANVLTF; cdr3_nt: TGTGCCAGCAGTCGGCTTAACTCTGGGGCCAACGTCCTGACTTTC